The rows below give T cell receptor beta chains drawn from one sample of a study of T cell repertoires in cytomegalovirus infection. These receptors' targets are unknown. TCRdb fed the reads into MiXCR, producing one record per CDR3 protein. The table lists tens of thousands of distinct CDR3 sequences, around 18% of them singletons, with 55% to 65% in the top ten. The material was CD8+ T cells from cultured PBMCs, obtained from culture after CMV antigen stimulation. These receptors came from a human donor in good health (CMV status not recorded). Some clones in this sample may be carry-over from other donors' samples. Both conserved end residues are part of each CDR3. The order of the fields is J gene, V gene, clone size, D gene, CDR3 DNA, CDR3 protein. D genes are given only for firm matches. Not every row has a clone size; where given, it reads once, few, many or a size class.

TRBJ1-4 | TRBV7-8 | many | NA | TGTGCCAGCAGCTTAGGGGCCAGGTCTAATGAAAAACTGTTTTTT | CASSLGARSNEKLFF
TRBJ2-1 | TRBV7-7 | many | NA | TGTGCCAGCAGCTTAGACAGGGTAAATGAGCAGTTCTTC | CASSLDRVNEQFF
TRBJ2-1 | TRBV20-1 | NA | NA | TGCAGTGCTAGAGATCGGAAGGGTCCCTACAATGAGCAGTTCTTC | CSARDRKGPYNEQFF
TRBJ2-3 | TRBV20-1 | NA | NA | TGCAGTGCTATCTGGGTCACAGATACGCAGTATTTT | CSAIWVTDTQYF
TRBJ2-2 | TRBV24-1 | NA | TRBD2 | TGTGCCACCAGTGAACCGGGAGGCGGGCTACGGGAGCTGTTTTTT | CATSEPGGGLRELFF
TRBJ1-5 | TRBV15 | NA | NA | TGTGCCACCAGCAGGGACAGCGAAGGGCCCCAGCATTTT | CATSRDSEGPQHF
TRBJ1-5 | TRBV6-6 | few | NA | TGTGCCAGCAGTTCCCCGCCCGGCACTTACTATCAGCCCCAGCATTTT | CASSSPPGTYYQPQHF
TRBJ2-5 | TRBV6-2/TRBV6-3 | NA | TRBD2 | TGTGCCAGCAGGGGGACTAGCGTGCCTCCGGCCCAGTACTTC | CASRGTSVPPAQYF
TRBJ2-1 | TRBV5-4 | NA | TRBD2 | TGTGCCAGCAGTCCGGGACTAGTGAGTAACAATGAGCAGTTCTTC | CASSPGLVSNNEQFF
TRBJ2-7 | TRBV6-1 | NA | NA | TGTGCCAGCAGCCCAGGGACTGTACTCGAGCAGTACTTC | CASSPGTVLEQYF
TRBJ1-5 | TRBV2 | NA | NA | TGTGCCAGCAGGGGGGGTCGGGGGAGGCCCAATCAGCCCCAGCATTTT | CASRGGRGRPNQPQHF
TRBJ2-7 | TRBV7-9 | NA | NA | TGTGCCAGCAGCGCGCTGGGGGGACGGGATGCCTACGAGCAGTACTTC | CASSALGGRDAYEQYF
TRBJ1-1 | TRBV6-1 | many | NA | TGTGCCAGCAGCCCAGCGATGAACACTGAAGCTTTCTTT | CASSPAMNTEAFF
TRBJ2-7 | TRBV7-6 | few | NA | TGTGCCAGCAGCTTAGCCCTTCCCGGCTACGAGCAGTACTTC | CASSLALPGYEQYF
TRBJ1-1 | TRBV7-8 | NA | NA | TGTGCCAGCAGCCCCGATCGATTGAGGACTGAAGCTTTCTTT | CASSPDRLRTEAFF
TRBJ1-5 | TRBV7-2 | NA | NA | TGTGCCAGCAGCCCTGGTGGCCAGCATTTT | CASSPGGQHF
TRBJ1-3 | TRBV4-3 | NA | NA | TGCGCCAGCAGCCAAGAAGTAGTCACATTAAGCTCTGGAAACACCATATATTTT | CASSQEVVTLSSGNTIYF
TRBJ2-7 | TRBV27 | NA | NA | TGTGCCAGCAGTTTATTCCCACGCAGTTCTTCCTACGAGCAGTACTTC | CASSLFPRSSSYEQYF
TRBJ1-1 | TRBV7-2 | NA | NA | TGTGCCAGCAGCCTAGGACGTTTTGAAGCTTTCTTT | CASSLGRFEAFF
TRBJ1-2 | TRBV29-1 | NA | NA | TGCAGCGGGGAGTTACACTATGGCTACACCTTC | CSGELHYGYTF
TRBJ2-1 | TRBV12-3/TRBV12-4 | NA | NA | TGTGCCAGCAGTTTGGAGACAGGAGTAAGCGATGAGCAGTTCTTC | CASSLETGVSDEQFF
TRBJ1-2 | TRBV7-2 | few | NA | TGTGCCAGCACTAACCCCGGATATGGCTACACCTTC | CASTNPGYGYTF
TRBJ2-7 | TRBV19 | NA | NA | TGTGCCAGTAGTTGGACCGTACAGGGACTTTACGAGCAGTACTTC | CASSWTVQGLYEQYF
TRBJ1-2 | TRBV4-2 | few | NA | TGTGCCAGCAGCCAAGTAGCGGCTAACTATGGCTACACCTTC | CASSQVAANYGYTF
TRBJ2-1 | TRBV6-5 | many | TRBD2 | TGTGCCAGCAGTTACTCGAAGGGACTAGTGAGGGATGAGCAGTTCTTC | CASSYSKGLVRDEQFF
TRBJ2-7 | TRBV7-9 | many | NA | TGTGCCAGCAGCACACCCGGTCGGGACGAGCAGTACTTC | CASSTPGRDEQYF